Each of the 6 T cell receptor beta chains below was sequenced from the same sample in a study of T-cell reconstitution after alpha-beta-depleted transplantation in children. As it was prepared, the TCRbeta library received unique molecular identifiers. MiXCR, applied by TCRdb to the PCR reads, yields one record per CDR3 protein. Of hundreds of thousands of distinct CDR3 sequences listed, roughly a tenth were seen once; the top ten hold 28%. Sequencing was performed on PBMCs, taken before TCRalphabeta/CD19-depleted stem cell transplant. These receptors were taken from a child less than two years old with acute myeloid leukemia, due to receive a stem cell transplant.

The V and J genes are TRBV4-2 and TRBJ1-2; 8 bases are shared with TRBD1. The CDR3 consists of 13 residues. After removal of 10 bases from V and 9 bases from J, the junction contained 13 bases not matched to a gene. Germline V gene lookup returns CDR1 LGHNA and CDR2 YNFKEQ. As DNA, the CDR3 is TGTGCCATGGGCCCCGGACAGGGTAGCAGCTACACCTTC. It encodes CAMGPGQGSSYTF.

This clonotype was picked up many times. The rearrangement links TRBV9 to TRBJ2-5; D is unclear. The CDR3 is made up of 13 amino acids. The V end was cut by 0 bases, the J end by 2 bases, with 5 bases between. The germline V gene has CDR1 SGDLS and CDR2 YYNGEE. CDR3 coding DNA: TGTGCCAGCAGCGTAGCTCTGCAAGAGACCCAGTACTTC. Encoded protein: CASSVALQETQYF.

Ten or more counts support this clonotype. The chain combines TRBV5-1 with TRBJ2-1; TRBD1 agrees at 7 bases. Germline values: CDR1 SGHRS, CDR2 YFSETQ. V trimming: 0 bases; J trimming: 2 bases; junction bases outside the gene matches: 2. This CDR3 comprises 15 residues. The CDR3, as DNA: TGCGCCAGCAGCTTGGGACAGGGACCCTACAATGAGCAGTTCTTC. Translation: CASSLGQGPYNEQFF.

The sample holds many counts of this clonotype. The chain links TRBV20-1 to TRBJ1-3; D is unresolved. The germline V gene has CDR1 DFQATT and CDR2 SNEGSKA (reference sequence). The V end lost 3 bases, the J end lost 4 bases, and 19 bases lay between the germline ends. This CDR3 is built from 16 residues. The CDR3 DNA is TGCAGTGCTAGCCGGGCATTTAGGGCGTCGGGAAACACCATATATTTT. Encoded protein: CSASRAFRASGNTIYF.

There are many counts of this clonotype. The chain joins TRBV28 to TRBJ2-7; no definite D call. In germline, CDR1 is MDHEN, CDR2 SYDVKM. V lost 4 bases and J lost 2, with 18 bases in between. This CDR3 region has 16 residues. The CDR3 protein is CASSSPGKSRTYEQYF. The CDR3 DNA follows: TGTGCCAGCAGTTCTCCCGGAAAATCCCGCACCTACGAGCAGTACTTC.

This clonotype was detected ten times or more. CDR3 in amino acids: CSAADRVGGYTF. The CDR3 nucleotides read TGCAGTGCTGCCGACAGGGTTGGTGGCTACACCTTC. J is TRBJ1-2 and V is TRBV20-1; TRBD1 matches at 7 bases. CDR3 length: 12 residues. CDR1 is DFQATT and CDR2 is SNEGSKA in the germline V gene (reference sequence). The V segment lost 5 bases and the J segment 7 bases; nucleotides outside the gene matches: 7.